The present T cell receptor beta chain was sequenced within a study of CD8 T cells in ankylosing spondylitis. TCRdb analysed the 5' RACE reads with MiXCR anew, one entry per CDR3 protein. The data contain roughly 440,000 distinct CDR3 sequences, over 15% of them singletons. This CDR3 has 14 amino acids. Trimming cost V 5 bases and J 0 bases, with 11 bases left between them. Germline values: CDR1 MNHNS, CDR2 SASEGT. Study-level findings and limits: The study looked at matched synovial fluid samples from ankylosing spondylitis patients. Disease-linked clones were reported to be significantly enriched there. Typical of ankylosing spondylitis blood, it appeared, was a TCR beta motif of eight highly homologous variants. A number of the motif variants had already been described in reactive arthritis synovial fluid and blood.

In its sample, this clonotype was seen a few times. Its matching antigen is unknown. The chain links TRBV6-1 to TRBJ2-7, with D perhaps TRBD2 (6 bases). The origin of this receptor is a male donor with ankylosing spondylitis. Sequencing was done on a sample of blood, either unsorted or a sorted T cell fraction (not recorded which). The CDR3 DNA reads as TGTGCCAGCAGTCTGGGACTGACCTCCTACGAGCAGTACTTC. This translates into CASSLGLTSYEQYF.